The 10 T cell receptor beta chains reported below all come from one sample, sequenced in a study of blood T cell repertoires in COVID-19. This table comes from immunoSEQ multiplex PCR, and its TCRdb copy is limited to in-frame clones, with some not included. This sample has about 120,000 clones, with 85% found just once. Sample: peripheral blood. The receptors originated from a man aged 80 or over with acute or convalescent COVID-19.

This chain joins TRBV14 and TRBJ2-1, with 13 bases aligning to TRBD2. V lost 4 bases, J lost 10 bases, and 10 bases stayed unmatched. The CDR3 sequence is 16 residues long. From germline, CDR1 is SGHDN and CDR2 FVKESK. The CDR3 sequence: CASSPGTSGTRREQFF. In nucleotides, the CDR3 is TGTGCCAGCAGCCCTGGGACTAGCGGGACCCGCCGAGAGCAGTTCTTC.

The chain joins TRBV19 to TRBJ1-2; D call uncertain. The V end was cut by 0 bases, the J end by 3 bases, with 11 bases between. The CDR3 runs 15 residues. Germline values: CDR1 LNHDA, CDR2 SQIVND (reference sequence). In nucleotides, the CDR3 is TGTGCCAGTAGTATAGATGGCAGGAGGTACTATGGCTACACCTTC. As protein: CASSIDGRRYYGYTF.

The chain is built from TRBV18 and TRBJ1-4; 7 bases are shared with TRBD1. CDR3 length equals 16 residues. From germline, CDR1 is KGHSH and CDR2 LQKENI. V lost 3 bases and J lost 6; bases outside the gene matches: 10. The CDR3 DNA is TGTGCCAGCTCACCCCAATCGCGCAGGGGGGATGAAAAACTGTTTTTT. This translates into CASSPQSRRGDEKLFF.

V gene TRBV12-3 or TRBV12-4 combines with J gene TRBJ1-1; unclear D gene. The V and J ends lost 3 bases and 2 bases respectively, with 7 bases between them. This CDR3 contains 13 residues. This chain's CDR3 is CASSFGENTEAFF. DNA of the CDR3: TGTGCCAGCAGTTTCGGGGAAAACACTGAAGCTTTCTTT.

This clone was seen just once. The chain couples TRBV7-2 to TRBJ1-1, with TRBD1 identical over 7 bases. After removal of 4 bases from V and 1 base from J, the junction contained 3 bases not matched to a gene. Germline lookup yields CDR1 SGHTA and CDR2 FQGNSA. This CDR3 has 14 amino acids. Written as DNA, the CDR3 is TGTGCCAGCAGCTCAGGACAGGCGAACACTGAAGCTTTCTTT. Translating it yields CASSSGQANTEAFF.

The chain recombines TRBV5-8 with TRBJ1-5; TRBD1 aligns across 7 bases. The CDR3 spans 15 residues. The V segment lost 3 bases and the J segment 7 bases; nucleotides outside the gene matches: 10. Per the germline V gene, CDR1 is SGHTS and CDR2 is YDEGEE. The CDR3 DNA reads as TGTGCCAGCAGCTCCGAGACAGGGCACGGGCAGCCCCAGCATTTT. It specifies CASSSETGHGQPQHF.

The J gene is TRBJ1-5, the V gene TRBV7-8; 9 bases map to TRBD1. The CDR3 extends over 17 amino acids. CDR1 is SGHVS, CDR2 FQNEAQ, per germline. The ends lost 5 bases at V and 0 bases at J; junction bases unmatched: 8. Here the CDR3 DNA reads TGTGCCAGCAGCCTAAACAGGGGGCCATATAGCAATCAGCCCCAGCATTTT. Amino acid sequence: CASSLNRGPYSNQPQHF. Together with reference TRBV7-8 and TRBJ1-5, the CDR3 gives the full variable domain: GAGVSQSPRYKVAKRGQDVALRCDPISGHVSLFWYQQALGQGPEFLTYFQNEAQLDKSGLPSDRFFAERPEGSVSTLKIQRTQQEDSAVYLCASSLNRGPYSNQPQHFGDGTRLSIL.

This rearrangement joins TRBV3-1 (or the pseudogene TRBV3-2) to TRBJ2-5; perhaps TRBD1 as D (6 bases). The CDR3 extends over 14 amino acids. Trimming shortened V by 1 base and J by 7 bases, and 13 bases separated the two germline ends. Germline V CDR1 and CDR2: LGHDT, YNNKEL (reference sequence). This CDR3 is CASSQGQGTGTQYF. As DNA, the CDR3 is TGTGCCAGCAGCCAAGGGCAGGGGACGGGGACCCAGTACTTC.

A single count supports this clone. The CDR3 loop is CASNGQMATEAFF. DNA of the CDR3: TGTGCCAGCAACGGACAGATGGCCACTGAAGCTTTCTTT. This chain links TRBV2 with TRBJ1-1, with a tentative D call TRBD1 (6 bases). Germline CDR1 reads SNHLY; CDR2 reads FYNNEI. CDR3 length: 13 residues. V lost 7 bases to trimming and J lost 4 bases, with 13 bases between them.

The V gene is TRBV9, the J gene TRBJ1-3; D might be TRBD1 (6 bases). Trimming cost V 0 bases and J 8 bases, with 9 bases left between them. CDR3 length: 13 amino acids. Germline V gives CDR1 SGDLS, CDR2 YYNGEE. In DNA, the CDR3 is TGTGCCAGCAGCGTAGGAGGGGGAGACACCATATATTTT. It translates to CASSVGGGDTIYF.